The 30 T cell receptor beta chains reported below all come from one sample, sequenced in a study of blood T cell repertoires in COVID-19 (TCRdb year 2020). Library preparation was by the immunoSEQ multiplex PCR assay. TCRdb's version of the immuneACCESS table is confined to in-frame rearrangements and falls short of the full clone set. An unresolved V gene accounts for under half of the shortfall where checked; the remainder is of unknown origin. This sample holds about 270,000 clones; roughly nine tenths were observed only once. About 3% of the sample lies in the top ten. The sequenced sample was PBMCs or T cells enriched from blood (not recorded which). These receptors originate from a woman between 45 and 60 years old who had recovered from COVID-19.

The chain combines TRBV6-5 with TRBJ2-7; a weak D match, TRBD1 (5 bases). The germline V and J ends were trimmed by 11 bases and 5 bases, with 19 bases remaining between them. The V gene's germline CDR1 is MNHEY and CDR2 SVGAGI. The CDR3 extends over 13 amino acids. The CDR3 sequence: CAVQAGMRNEQYF. In DNA form, the CDR3 reads TGTGCCGTCCAGGCAGGGATGAGGAACGAGCAGTACTTC.

This chain uses TRBV9 with TRBJ2-3; 9 positions agree with TRBD2. CDR1 and CDR2 (germline): SGDLS, YYNGEE. V was clipped by 4 bases and J by 3 bases; unmatched bases: 9. This CDR3 is 16 amino acids long. The CDR3 region is CASSSTSGMGTDTQYF. The CDR3 DNA is TGTGCCAGCAGCTCGACTAGCGGAATGGGGACAGATACGCAGTATTTT.

This chain connects TRBV28 to TRBJ2-7, with TRBD1 matching 12 bases. Germline lookup yields CDR1 MDHEN and CDR2 SYDVKM. The length of the CDR3 is 15 residues. Trimming at V came to 7 bases and at J to 5 bases, leaving 9 bases not matched to a gene. The CDR3 DNA reads TGTGCCAGCAACCCGCCGGGACAGGGGGCCAACGAGCAGTACTTC. It specifies CASNPPGQGANEQYF. The entire variable domain, with the rest obtained from reference TRBV28 and TRBJ2-7, is as follows: DVKVTQSSRYLVKRTGEKVFLECVQDMDHENMFWYRQDPGLGLRLIYFSYDVKMKEKGDIPEGYSVSREKKERFSLILESASTNQTSMYLCASNPPGQGANEQYFGPGTRLTVT.

This clone occurred once. The chain has TRBV2 and TRBJ2-3, with D unresolved. V lost 3 bases and J lost 2, with 18 bases in between. The V gene's germline CDR1 is SNHLY and CDR2 FYNNEI. The CDR3 has 17 amino acids. CDR3 coding DNA: TGTGCCAGCAGTGATCGGGTTATGGCCTCCAACACAGATACGCAGTATTTT. This sequence encodes CASSDRVMASNTDTQYF. The full variable domain, with the rest looked up from reference TRBV2 and TRBJ2-3, is EPEVTQTPSHQVTQMGQEVILRCVPISNHLYFYWYRQILGQKVEFLVSFYNNEISEKSEIFDDQFSVERPDGSNFTLKIRSTKLEDSAMYFCASSDRVMASNTDTQYFGPGTRLTVL.

The J gene is TRBJ1-6, the V gene TRBV11-2; 9 nucleotides line up with TRBD1. Germline V lookup: CDR1 SGHAT, CDR2 FQNNGV. V was pared by 5 bases and J by 9 bases, with 8 bases of the junction left unmatched. The CDR3 has 15 residues. DNA of the CDR3: TGTGCCAGCAGCCTAGTGGGACAGGGAAGTTCACCCCTCCACTTT. Translation gives CASSLVGQGSSPLHF.

V and J are TRBV27 and TRBJ1-6; tentative D call: TRBD1 (5 bases). CDR3 size: 12 residues. Trimming took off 3 bases at V and 9 bases at J, with 6 bases between the two ends. CDR1 and CDR2 from the germline V gene are MNHEY and SMNVEV (reference sequence). The CDR3 DNA is TGTGCCAGCAGTTTTAGGGGTTCACCCCTCCACTTT. Protein: CASSFRGSPLHF.

This chain connects TRBV6-2 or TRBV6-3 to TRBJ2-7; 7 positions match TRBD2. The CDR3 is 15 residues long. V lost 2 bases and J lost 0; bases outside the gene matches: 4. Germline assignment: CDR1 MNHEY and CDR2 SVGEGT. The CDR3 sequence: CASSYERGSSYEQYF. The CDR3 DNA sequence: TGTGCCAGCAGTTACGAGCGGGGATCCTCCTACGAGCAGTACTTC.

The table lists this clone with a count of one. This sequence joins TRBV30 and TRBJ1-6; D perhaps matches TRBD1 (6 bases). The CDR3 spans 15 residues. The V and J ends lost 4 bases and 3 bases respectively, with 13 bases between them. CDR1 and CDR2 (germline): GTSNPN, SVGIG (reference sequence). The CDR3 bases are TGTGCCTGGACGACCAGAGGGGGCTATAATTCACCCCTCCACTTT. Residues: CAWTTRGGYNSPLHF.

This chain joins TRBV6-5 and TRBJ1-1; TRBD1 is a possible D gene (5 bases). The CDR3 contains 13 residues. V gave up 2 bases and J gave up 7 bases, with 11 bases separating them. Germline V gene data show CDR1 as MNHEY and CDR2 as SVGAGI. CDR3 in DNA: TGTGCCAGCAGTTACGGGACTTACGGTGAAGCTTTCTTT. This translates into CASSYGTYGEAFF.

The rearrangement joins TRBV7-2 to TRBJ2-3; the match to TRBD1 covers 8 bases. The CDR3 extends over 16 amino acids. V lost 6 bases to trimming and J lost 6 bases; unmatched junction nucleotides: 14. From germline, CDR1 is SGHTA and CDR2 FQGNSA. CDR3: CASSLRGRDGADTQYF. The DNA for the CDR3 is TGTGCCAGCAGTCTCAGGGGGCGGGACGGGGCGGATACGCAGTATTTT.

This clone was recorded once. V gene TRBV11-3 combines with J gene TRBJ2-1; D is undetermined. This CDR3 comprises 13 residues. Trimming removed 0 bases at V and 5 bases at J, with 5 bases between. CDR1 and CDR2 (germline): SGHNT, YENEEA. The CDR3 reads CASSLDVDNEQFF. The CDR3 DNA sequence: TGTGCCAGCAGCTTAGATGTAGACAATGAGCAGTTCTTC.

This chain links TRBV28 with TRBJ2-1; no firm D call. The CDR3 is made up of 12 amino acids. V was cut by 6 bases and J by 7 bases, with 10 bases left in between. Germline assignment: CDR1 MDHEN and CDR2 SYDVKM. CDR3 sequence reads: CASSLTRNEQFF. CDR3 sequence (DNA): TGTGCCAGCAGCCTGACAAGGAATGAGCAGTTCTTC.

This clone appeared a few times. V gene TRBV28 combines with J gene TRBJ1-5; D remains unclear. V gave up 5 bases and J gave up 6 bases, with 8 bases separating them. CDR3 length: 12 residues. Germline lookup yields CDR1 MDHEN and CDR2 SYDVKM. The CDR3 nucleotides are TGTGCCAGCAGTCTCGTCTTTCAGCCCCAGCATTTT. As protein: CASSLVFQPQHF.

The genes are TRBV7-3 and TRBJ2-1; TRBD2 matches 10 bases. J gave up 0 bases and V 1 base, and 9 bases lay outside the gene matches. This CDR3 spans 19 amino acids. The germline CDR1 and CDR2 sequences are SGHTA and FQGTGA. CDR3 in amino acids: CASSLIGPGLADSYNEQFF. The DNA for the CDR3 is TGTGCCAGCAGCTTAATCGGTCCCGGACTAGCGGACTCCTACAATGAGCAGTTCTTC.

The J gene is TRBJ1-5, the V gene TRBV5-8; D may be TRBD1 (6 bases). Germline CDR1 and CDR2: SGHTS and YDEGEE. The length of the CDR3 is 14 residues. Trimming left V 4 bases short and J 5 bases short, with 13 bases between. The DNA for the CDR3 is TGTGCCAGCAGCCCGGACAGAGTTTATCAGCCCCAGCATTTT. The encoded protein is CASSPDRVYQPQHF.

This chain uses TRBV7-2 with TRBJ2-5; D ambiguous. Per the germline V gene, CDR1 is SGHTA and CDR2 is FQGNSA. Trimming took 0 bases from V and 4 from J, leaving 12 bases between them. The CDR3 extends over 15 amino acids. CDR3 in DNA: TGTGCCAGCAGCTTAGCTTTCGGTTCCGTAGAGACCCAGTACTTC. Residues: CASSLAFGSVETQYF.

The sample holds many counts of this clone. The chain recombines TRBV29-1 with TRBJ1-2, with a weak D call TRBD1 (6 bases). Germline lookup yields CDR1 SQVTM and CDR2 ANQGSEA. The CDR3 consists of 13 residues. Trimming took off 6 bases at V and 8 bases at J, with 19 bases between the two ends. The CDR3 sequence: CSVTVLTGNGYTF. CDR3 DNA sequence: TGCAGCGTCACCGTCCTAACAGGGAACGGCTACACCTTC.

The CDR3 region has the DNA TGTGCCAGCAGCTTGGTTAGCGGGATGCAATATTACAATGAGCAGTTCTTC. This encodes CASSLVSGMQYYNEQFF. The gene calls are TRBV5-4 and TRBJ2-1; TRBD2 aligns across 8 bases. CDR3 size: 17 residues. Germline V gene lookup returns CDR1 SGHNT and CDR2 YYREEE (reference sequence). J lost 4 bases, V lost 0 bases, and 9 bases had no gene match.

V gene TRBV28 combines with J gene TRBJ2-1, with 8 nucleotides matching TRBD2. Germline V gene lookup returns CDR1 MDHEN and CDR2 SYDVKM. The CDR3 is 14 residues long. With V trimmed by 7 bases and J by 4 bases, 6 bases remained unmatched. The CDR3 coding sequence is TGTGCCAGCATTAAGACTAGCGCATACAATGAGCAGTTCTTC. Translation gives CASIKTSAYNEQFF.

The genes are TRBV5-5 and TRBJ2-2; D call uncertain. The CDR3 contains 17 residues. Germline CDR1 is SGHKS and CDR2 is YYEKEE (reference sequence). The germline V and J ends were trimmed by 0 bases and 6 bases, with 18 bases remaining between them. Here the CDR3 DNA reads TGTGCCAGCAGCTTGGAACTTTGGCGGTTGCGTGCCGGGGAGCTGTTTTTT. Translation: CASSLELWRLRAGELFF.

The gene calls are TRBV7-2 and TRBJ1-1, with a weak D call TRBD1 (6 bases). Germline V gives CDR1 SGHTA, CDR2 FQGNSA. The CDR3 runs 15 residues. V was clipped by 6 bases and J by 5 bases, with 19 bases between them. The CDR3 protein is CASRHSRGARTEAFF. CDR3 coding DNA: TGTGCCAGCAGGCACTCTCGGGGGGCAAGAACTGAAGCTTTCTTT.

The rearrangement links TRBV27 to TRBJ1-2; 12 bases are shared with TRBD1. This CDR3 is 18 amino acids long. The germline CDR1 and CDR2 sequences are MNHEY and SMNVEV (reference sequence). V shed 3 bases and J 0 bases; nucleotides not matched to a gene: 8. CDR3 nucleotide sequence: TGTGCCAGCAGTTTTGGACCGGGACAGGGGGCGCCTAACTATGGCTACACCTTC. It yields the protein CASSFGPGQGAPNYGYTF.

V gene TRBV7-8 combines with J gene TRBJ1-4; 7 bases are shared with TRBD1. The CDR3 runs to 15 residues. Germline V gene sequence: CDR1 SGHVS, CDR2 FQNEAQ. Germline trimming cut 5 bases from V and 0 bases from J; bases unmatched to any gene: 3. The CDR3 DNA reads TGTGCCAGCAGCCGAGACAGGGCAACTAATGAAAAACTGTTTTTT. It encodes CASSRDRATNEKLFF.

This clone was observed a handful of times. The rearrangement joins TRBV28 to TRBJ1-5; 7 nucleotides agree with TRBD1. CDR3 length equals 16 residues. The trim removed 4 bases at V and 6 bases at J, leaving 12 bases unmatched. Germline V lookup: CDR1 MDHEN, CDR2 SYDVKM. The CDR3 loop reads CASSYSPSTGFQPQHF. CDR3 nucleotide sequence: TGTGCCAGCAGTTACTCCCCCTCGACAGGGTTTCAGCCCCAGCATTTT.

The rearrangement joins TRBV19 to TRBJ2-3; TRBD2 is a possible D gene (5 bases). The CDR3 runs 15 residues. V lost 5 bases to trimming and J lost 0 bases, with 12 bases between them. Germline V lookup: CDR1 LNHDA, CDR2 SQIVND (reference sequence). CDR3 nucleotide sequence: TGTGCCAGTAGTCGAAGCGGAGCTAGCACAGATACGCAGTATTTT. Amino acid sequence: CASSRSGASTDTQYF.

In this sample, this clone turned up once. The gene calls are TRBV11-1 and TRBJ2-7; 7 nucleotides agree with TRBD1. The CDR3 extends over 14 amino acids. The germline gives CDR1 SGHAT, CDR2 FQDESV (reference sequence). Trimming took 4 bases from V and 7 from J; bases not matched to a gene: 10. The DNA of the CDR3 is TGTGCCAGCAGCTCCCAGGGGGATTTACTTGAGCAGTACTTC. Its translation is CASSSQGDLLEQYF.

The J gene is TRBJ2-2, the V gene TRBV7-2; 9 bases are a match to TRBD1. Trimming at V came to 1 base and at J to 6 bases, leaving 3 bases not matched to a gene. The CDR3 loop spans 15 amino acids. CDR1 and CDR2 (germline): SGHTA, FQGNSA. The CDR3 loop reads CASSLVGQGSGELFF. In DNA form, the CDR3 reads TGTGCCAGCAGCTTAGTTGGACAGGGGTCCGGGGAGCTGTTTTTT.

The V call is TRBV19, the J call TRBJ1-2; D not certain. With 6 bases removed from V and 3 bases from J, the gap between germline ends came to 11 bases. The CDR3 extends over 13 amino acids. CDR1 is LNHDA, CDR2 SQIVND, per germline (reference sequence). The DNA of the CDR3 is TGTGCCAGTAGCATAACCGGGGACTATGGCTACACCTTC. Its protein product is CASSITGDYGYTF.

The chain combines TRBV27 with TRBJ2-3; TRBD2 matches 9 bases. The CDR3 contains 17 residues. The J segment lost 6 bases and the V segment lost 5 bases, leaving 15 bases of the junction unmatched. Per germline, CDR1 MNHEY and CDR2 SMNVEV (reference sequence). As DNA, the CDR3 is TGTGCCAGCAGTCCTACCGGGCTTAGCGGGAGACGTGATACGCAGTATTTT. Amino acids: CASSPTGLSGRRDTQYF.

The genes are TRBV27 and TRBJ1-4; TRBD1 might be the D (5 bases). The V gene lost 2 bases and the J gene lost 5 bases, with 12 bases spanning the gap. The length of the CDR3 is 15 residues. Looked up from germline, CDR1 is MNHEY and CDR2 is SMNVEV (reference sequence). CDR3 nucleotides: TGTGCCAGCAGTTTAGGGGGGGGAAGCAATGAAAAACTGTTTTTT. Its translation: CASSLGGGSNEKLFF.